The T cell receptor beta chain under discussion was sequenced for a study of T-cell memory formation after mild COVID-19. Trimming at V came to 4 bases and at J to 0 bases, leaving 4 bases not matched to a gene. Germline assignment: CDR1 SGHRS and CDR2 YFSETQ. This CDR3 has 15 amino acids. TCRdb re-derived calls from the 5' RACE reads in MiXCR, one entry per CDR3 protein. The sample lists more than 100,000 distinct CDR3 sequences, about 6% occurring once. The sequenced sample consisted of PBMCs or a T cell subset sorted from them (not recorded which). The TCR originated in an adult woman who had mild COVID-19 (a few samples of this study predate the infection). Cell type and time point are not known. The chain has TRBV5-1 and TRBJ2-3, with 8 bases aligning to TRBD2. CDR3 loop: CASSELAGSTDTQYF. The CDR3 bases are TGCGCCAGCAGCGAGCTAGCGGGCAGCACAGATACGCAGTATTTT.